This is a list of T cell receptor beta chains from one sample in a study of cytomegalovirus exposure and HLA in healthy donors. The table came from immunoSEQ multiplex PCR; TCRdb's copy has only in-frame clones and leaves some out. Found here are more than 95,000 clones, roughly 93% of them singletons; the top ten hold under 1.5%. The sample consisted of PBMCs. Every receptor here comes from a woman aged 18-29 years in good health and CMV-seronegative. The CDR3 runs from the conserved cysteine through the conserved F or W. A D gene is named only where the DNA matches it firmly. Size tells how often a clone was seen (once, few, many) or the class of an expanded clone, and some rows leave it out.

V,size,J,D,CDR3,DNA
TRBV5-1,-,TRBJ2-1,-,CASGGTADYNEQFF,TGCGCCAGCGGCGGGACAGCCGACTACAATGAGCAGTTCTTC
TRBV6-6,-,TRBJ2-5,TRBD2,CASSYSLAVLEAQYF,TGTGCCAGCAGTTACTCGCTAGCGGTCTTAGAGGCCCAGTACTTC
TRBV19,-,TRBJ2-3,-,CASRTQAQQYF,TGTGCCAGCAGAACTCAGGCTCAGCAGTATTTT
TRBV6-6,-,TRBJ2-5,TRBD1,CASSLDRDQETQYF,TGTGCCAGCAGTCTAGACAGGGACCAAGAGACCCAGTACTTC
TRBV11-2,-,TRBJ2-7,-,CASSWGDPSEQYF,TGTGCCAGCAGCTGGGGGGACCCTTCCGAGCAGTACTTC
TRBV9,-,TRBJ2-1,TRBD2,CASSRTSGIVEQFF,TGTGCCAGCAGTCGGACTAGCGGGATTGTTGAGCAGTTCTTC
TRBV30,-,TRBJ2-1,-,CAWSPQLGEQFF,TGTGCCTGGAGTCCCCAGCTCGGGGAGCAGTTCTTC
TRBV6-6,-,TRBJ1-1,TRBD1,CASSYGTVNTEAFF,TGTGCCAGCAGTTACGGGACAGTGAACACTGAAGCTTTCTTT
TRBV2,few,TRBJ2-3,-,CASSQGRQETDTQYF,TGTGCCAGCAGCCAGGGTCGACAGGAAACAGATACGCAGTATTTT
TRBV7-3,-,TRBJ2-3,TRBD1,CASSLAGGVYTQYF,TGTGCCAGCAGCTTAGCAGGGGGCGTATATACGCAGTATTTT
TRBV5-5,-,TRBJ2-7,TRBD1,CASSQKDRVYEQYF,TGTGCCAGCAGCCAAAAGGACAGGGTCTACGAGCAGTACTTC
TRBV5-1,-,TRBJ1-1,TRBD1,CASTLGQGSEAFF,TGCGCCAGCACCCTGGGACAGGGGAGTGAAGCTTTCTTT
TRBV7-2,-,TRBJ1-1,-,CASSLSRNTEAFF,TGTGCCAGCAGCTTATCGAGGAACACTGAAGCTTTCTTT
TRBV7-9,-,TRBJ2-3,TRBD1,CASSLVGTGSDTQYF,TGTGCCAGCAGCTTAGTAGGGACAGGGTCTGATACGCAGTATTTT
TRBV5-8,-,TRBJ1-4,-,CASSWATAQGEKLFF,TGTGCCAGCAGCTGGGCGACAGCCCAGGGGGAAAAACTGTTTTTT
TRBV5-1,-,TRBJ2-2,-,CASSLAGGRGTGELFF,TGCGCCAGCAGCTTGGCCGGTGGGCGTGGTACCGGGGAGCTGTTTTTT
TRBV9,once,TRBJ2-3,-,CASSVGGGASTDTQYF,TGTGCCAGCAGCGTAGGTGGGGGGGCAAGCACAGATACGCAGTATTTT
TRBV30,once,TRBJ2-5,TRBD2,CAWGGAGGRTETQYF,TGTGCCTGGGGAGGGGCGGGGGGAAGAACAGAGACCCAGTACTTC
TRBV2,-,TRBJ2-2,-,CASSERELVTGELFF,TGTGCCAGCTCTGAACGGGAACTAGTGACCGGGGAGCTGTTTTTT
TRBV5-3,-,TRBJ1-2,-,CARTHRDRRKVATF,TGTGCCAGAACCCACCGAGACAGGCGGAAAGTGGCCACCTTC
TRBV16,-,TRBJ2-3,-,CASSQRGGGKDTQYF,TGTGCCAGCAGCCAACGTGGCGGGGGCAAGGATACGCAGTATTTT
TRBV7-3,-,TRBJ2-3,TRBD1,CASSSGTGVTADTQYF,TGTGCCAGCAGCTCGGGGACAGGGGTTACAGCAGATACGCAGTATTTT
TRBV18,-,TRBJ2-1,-,CASIASGTLSYNEQFF,TGTGCCAGCATTGCCAGCGGCACCCTCTCCTACAATGAGCAGTTCTTC
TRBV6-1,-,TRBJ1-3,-,CASSGQSSSGNTIYF,TGTGCCAGCAGCGGACAGTCGAGCTCTGGAAACACCATATATTTT
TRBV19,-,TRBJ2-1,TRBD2,CASNDGGSDNEQFF,TGTGCCAGTAACGATGGCGGGAGTGACAATGAGCAGTTCTTC
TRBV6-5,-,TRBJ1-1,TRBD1,CASSRDRGNTEAFF,TGTGCCAGCAGTCGGGACAGGGGGAACACTGAAGCTTTCTTT
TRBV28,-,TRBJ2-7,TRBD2,CASSTSGMYEQYF,TGTGCCAGCAGTACTAGCGGGATGTACGAGCAGTACTTC
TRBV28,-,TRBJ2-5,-,CASSDSGIQETQYF,TGTGCCAGCAGTGATTCCGGGATCCAAGAGACCCAGTACTTC
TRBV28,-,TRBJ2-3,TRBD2,CASSHSGSGTDTQYF,TGTGCCAGCAGCCATAGCGGGAGTGGGACAGATACGCAGTATTTT
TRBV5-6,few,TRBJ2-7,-,CASSFPGFGVYEQYF,TGTGCCAGCAGCTTCCCGGGCTTCGGGGTCTACGAGCAGTACTTC